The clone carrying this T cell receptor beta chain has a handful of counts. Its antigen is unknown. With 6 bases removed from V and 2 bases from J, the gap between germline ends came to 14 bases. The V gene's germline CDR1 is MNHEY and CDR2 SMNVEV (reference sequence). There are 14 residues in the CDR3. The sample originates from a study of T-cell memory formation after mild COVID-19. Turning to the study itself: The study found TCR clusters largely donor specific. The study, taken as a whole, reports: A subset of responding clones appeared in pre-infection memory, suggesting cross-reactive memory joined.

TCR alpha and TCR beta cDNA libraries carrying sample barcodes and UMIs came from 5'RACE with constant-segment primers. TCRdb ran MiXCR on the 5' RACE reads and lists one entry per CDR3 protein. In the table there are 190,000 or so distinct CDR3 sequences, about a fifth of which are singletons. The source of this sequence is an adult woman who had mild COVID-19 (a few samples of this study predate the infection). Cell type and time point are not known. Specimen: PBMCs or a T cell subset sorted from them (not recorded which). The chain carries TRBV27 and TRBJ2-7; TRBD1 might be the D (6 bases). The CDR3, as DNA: TGTGCCAGCAGATACCAGGGGACACCCTACGAGCAGTACTTC. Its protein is CASRYQGTPYEQYF.